The entry below gives a single T cell receptor (beta chain) sequence along with its context. The sample is drawn from a study of cytomegalovirus exposure and HLA in healthy donors. CDR3 length: 14 amino acids. The ends were cut back, 2 bases at V and 6 bases at J, with 11 bases in the middle. Germline V gene data show CDR1 as MNHEY and CDR2 as SVGAGI. PCR involved 60 Vbeta and 13 Jbeta primers. Method: immunoSEQ multiplex PCR; TCRdb's copy keeps in-frame clones and lacks some. The repertoire holds roughly 150,000 clones, with around 86% as singletons. The clonotype was recovered from a girl aged 2-10 years in good health and CMV-seropositive. This chain links TRBV6-5 with TRBJ1-5; D is ambiguous. Sample: PBMCs. CDR3 DNA sequence: TGTGCCAGCAGTTACCCCCCTGGAGCTCAGCCCCAGCATTTT. Protein product: CASSYPPGAQPQHF.